Listed here is a single T cell receptor beta chain. Its cognate antigen has yet to be identified. This may be a read error, as it is one base from a much larger clone. At the junction V is shortened by 2 bases and J by 2 bases; bases outside the gene matches: 11. The germline V gene sets CDR1 to SGHVS and CDR2 to FNYEAQ. Measured from the cysteine to the phenylalanine, the CDR3 is 18 residues long. Left in the record is the CDR3 DNA by itself, 54 bases read in frame from the first base. cDNA was synthesized by template-switch 5'RACE using a primer with a 10-nucleotide random unique molecular identifier that tagged each TCR transcript. Every sequencing run yielded over 200 million TCR-beta sequences covering 15-18 subjects. The RNeasy kit was used to extract total RNA. Using the KAPA Real-time Library Amplification kit, TCR-beta VDJ regions were amplified with primers for the TCR constant region and the 5'RACE anchor. A first PCR added sample indexes and Illumina adaptors, and a second PCR then raised library yield. The roughly 650 bp TCR product was size-selected on a 2% E-gel SizeSelection system after Ampure bead purification. Library quality was checked on a Bioanalyzer, concentration was measured with Qubit, and libraries were quantified with the Kapa Library Quantification kit before pooling. An Illumina HiSeq 2500 was used to sequence the libraries paired-end at 2 x 150 bp. To increase sequence diversity, roughly 24-31% phiX was spiked into each library pool. The original methods were these. Quality-filtered reads were processed with the UMI-based MiGEC pipeline, and over 75% of raw TCR sequences were removed by the MiGEC pipeline during error correction. VDJ genes were aligned to IMGT germline references, and clonotypes were defined by unique CDR3 amino acid sequence plus V-J genes. Clonal expansion, Shannon diversity and CDR3 relatedness were evaluated with VDJtools (CalcPairwiseDistances, ClusterSamples), while phylogenetic trees were built in CLCbio workbench. Clones with at least 8 unique UMIs were defined as expanded, with this threshold being based on coefficient-of-variation modelling across technical triplicates. TCRdb trimmed the raw reads at Q25, called clones with MiXCR and kept productive beta chains. Each entry merges the rows of one CDR3 protein and shows their most common DNA and genes. The V and J calls were determined by TCRdb, not by the authors. This sample gives about 60,000 distinct CDR3 sequences in total; around 11% of them show up just once. Less than 8.5% of the sample is taken by the ten largest.

This sample was taken from a study of neurological immune-mediated disorders (dated by TCRdb to about 2019). Background on the whole study: Peripheral blood TCR-beta repertoires from HTLV-I-associated myelopathy (HAM/TSP) patients, multiple sclerosis patients and healthy controls were compared by UMI-based sequencing. Longitudinal HAM/TSP and healthy donors were sampled at 3 time-points each (about 3-45 month intervals). The cohort included about 66 subjects: about 15 with HAM/TSP, around 35 with multiple sclerosis, and around 20 healthy controls. The roughly 100 TCR-beta libraries covered PBMC samples along with longitudinal samples, technical triplicates, and paired sorted CD4+ and CD8+ T-cell subsets.

The intended sense of this specimen's time point label: longitudinal time-point 1 (baseline). For unsorted PBMC libraries, 2 million PBMCs were used after storage in RNAlater at -80 degrees C until RNA extraction. Peripheral blood was subjected to Ficoll-Hypaque density gradient centrifugation to isolate PBMCs, which were then cryopreserved in liquid nitrogen. What the study reported, not specific to this receptor: No identical CDR3 amino acid sequences were shared among expanded clones across subjects, suggesting private TCR-beta repertoires in all groups. TCR clonal expansion was highest in HAM/TSP patients and lowest in MS patients, with MS patients falling below even healthy controls.

The sequence was obtained from a male donor with HTLV-1-associated myelopathy (HAM/TSP). The sample comprised PBMCs. The rearranged segments are TRBV7-6 and TRBJ2-3, with TRBD2 identical over 9 junction bases. The DNA sequence is as follows: TGTGCCAGCAGCTTATCCCTTTTTGCGGGGGGGACCACAGATACGCAGTATTTT. Its protein product is CASSLSLFAGGTTDTQYF.